This T cell receptor (beta chain) was sequenced for a study of shared clonotypes between healthy human individuals (dated by TCRdb to the early 2020s). Context from the whole study: A couple of women and three men aged 18 to 49 years were included in the cohort. Per donor, leukapheresis produced somewhere between about 0.94 and 9.5 billion PBMCs. To increase sequencing depth and limit assay-specific biases, different laboratories used diverse techniques to prepare libraries and sequence TCR repertoires. To estimate repertoire size and how much clonotype sharing occurs between individuals, the study deeply sequenced the blood TCR repertoires of five or six healthy adults. For each donor, CD4 naive and CD4 memory were each given three plates, CD8 naive was given two plates, and CD8 memory was given one plate.

The full study reports these points: Pairwise subsampling led to the expectation that sequencing depth would affect the degree of clonotype sharing among donors. About 5% of naive CD4, 3.5% of naive CD8, approximately 2.2% of memory CD4, and less than 0.45% of memory CD8 clonotypes were shared across several donors. Even with the large sequencing depth, rarefaction of the sorted-subset datasets indicated that sequencing was incomplete. The genetic and exposure-history diversity represented was limited by the small number of donors. Sampling was restricted to blood, and TCR repertoires in tissue are likely to differ from TCR repertoires in blood. Estimated clonotype richness was generally larger for naive than for memory subsets. Clonotypes shared by all four sorted-subset donors showed higher generation probabilities than non-shared clonotypes.

V and J are trimmed by 5 bases and 3 bases, and the gene matches miss 5 bases of the junction. The germline V gene supplies CDR1 MNHNS and CDR2 SASEGT. CDR3 length: 14 amino acids, cysteine to phenylalanine. The CDR3 DNA has 42 bases and is translated from base 1. Using the deep immunoSEQ assay, multiplex PCR amplified TCR CDR3 regions from genomic DNA. Extracted genomic DNA from each cell subset was spread evenly across all wells of several immunoSEQ 96-well plates, with each plate serving as a replicate. For sorted subsets, each replicate PCR was loaded with about 200 ng genomic DNA, equivalent to 25,000 to 35,000 T cell genomes. Purified libraries were measured with a Qubit 3.0 fluorometer, size-checked on a Bioanalyzer 2100, and measured again with the KAPA Library Quantification kit. A separate single-read 150-cycle Illumina NextSeq 550 flow cell was used to sequence each immunoSEQ 96-well plate. The paper's data handling went like this. Because the immunoSEQ output included only junctional sequences and no quality scores, the filtering could not be the same as the filtering used for full-length reads. To assign V/J genes and CDR3, sequences were annotated against IMGT germline references using PyIR, a Python wrapper for IgBLAST v1.9. Reads with weak V/J assignments (E-value above 1e-6), missing CDR3, stop codons, out-of-frame junctions, or ambiguous translated residues were removed. V3J clonotypes were defined as sequences sharing an identical inferred V gene, J gene, and CDR3 amino acid sequence. Percentage overlap between repertoires was computed as shared unique clonotypes divided by the size of the smaller repertoire. Three approaches were used to assess repertoire richness: RTK rarefaction, the Chao1 estimator, and Recon v2.1 estimates of unobserved clonotypes. Generation probabilities were computed with OLGA for all TCRbeta clonotypes obtained by the gDNA method from several donors. TCRdb took this table from immuneACCESS and kept in-frame rearrangements with V and J called. Such tables lack part of the clones; where checked against another copy, unresolved V genes explain under half of the gap, and the rest is unexplained. V and J calls and clone size are copied from that table; D and trimming were computed from the DNA. This sample has about 2.3 million clones in its table, and around 90% of those were observed once. Around 0.4% of the sample lies in the top ten.

Worth noting for this clone: Its cognate antigen has yet to be identified. The input lacks base qualities; no much larger clone sits a single base away. At the DNA level, this CDR3 is encoded by other sequences in the same sample as well.

The donors were healthy, HIV-negative adults with no recently reported acute infections or vaccinations. All donors were Caucasian adults living in Nashville, Tennessee, USA. CD4+ T cells were enriched by magnetic negative selection, after which naive cells were positively selected on CD45RA and the negative fraction was taken as the memory subset. After blood collection by leukapheresis, PBMCs were isolated using Ficoll-Histopaque density gradient centrifugation and then cryopreserved in the vapor phase of liquid nitrogen. Analytical flow cytometry was used to check the purity and quantity of each magnetically sorted T cell population. Genomic DNA was isolated from every sorted fraction and measured by UV absorbance on a Nanodrop 2000c.

The chain is made from TRBV6-1 and TRBJ2-7, and 9 junctional nucleotides match TRBD1. This TCR derives from a man aged 18 to 30 in good health. Some clones in this sample may be carry-over from other donors' samples. Material: naive CD4+ T cells from PBMCs. The cell subset or site label of this sample denotes: CD45RA+ positively selected. The nucleotides are TGTGCCAGCAGTCCCGGGACAGGGATCTACGAGCAGTACTTC. Its protein is CASSPGTGIYEQYF.